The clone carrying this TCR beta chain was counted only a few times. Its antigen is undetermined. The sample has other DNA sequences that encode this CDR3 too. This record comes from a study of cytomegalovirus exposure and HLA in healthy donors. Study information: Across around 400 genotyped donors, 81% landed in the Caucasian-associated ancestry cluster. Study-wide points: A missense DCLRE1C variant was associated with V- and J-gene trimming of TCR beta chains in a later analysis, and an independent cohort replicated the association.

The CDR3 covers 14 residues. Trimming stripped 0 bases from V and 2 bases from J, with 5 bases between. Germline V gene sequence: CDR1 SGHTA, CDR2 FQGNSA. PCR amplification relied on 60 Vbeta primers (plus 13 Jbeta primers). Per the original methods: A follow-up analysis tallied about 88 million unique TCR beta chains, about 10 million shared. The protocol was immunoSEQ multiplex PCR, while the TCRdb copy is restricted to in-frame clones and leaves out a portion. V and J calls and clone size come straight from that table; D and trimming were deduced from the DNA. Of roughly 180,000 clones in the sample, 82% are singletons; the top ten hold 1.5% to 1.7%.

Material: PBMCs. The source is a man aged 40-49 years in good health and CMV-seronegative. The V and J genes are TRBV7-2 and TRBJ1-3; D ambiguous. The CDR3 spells CASSLARAGNTIYF. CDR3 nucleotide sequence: TGTGCCAGCAGCTTAGCACGGGCTGGAAACACCATATATTTT.